The 20 T cell receptor beta chains listed next were all sequenced from one sample in a study of T cells expressing NK-cell markers. TCRdb reprocessed the 5' RACE reads and stores each CDR3 protein as one record, lacking DNA. Listed are 300,000 to 500,000 distinct CDR3 sequences; about 11% falls within the top ten. Sample: blood T cells: a sorted CD56 or NKG2C T cell subset, CD4+ or CD8+ T cells, or bulk PBMC T cells (not recorded which). The receptors here all came from a woman aged 50 to 60 in good health.

The chain recombines TRBV6-5 with TRBJ1-5; TCRdb gives TRBD1 as the D gene, but with no DNA this cannot be confirmed. CDR1 and CDR2 from the germline V gene are MNHEY and SVGAGI. The CDR3 totals 14 residues. This chain's CDR3 is CASSRGVGNQPQHF.

The gene calls are TRBV29-1 and TRBJ2-5; lacking DNA, the TRBD1 call made by TCRdb goes unchecked. The CDR3 contains 13 residues. Germline V CDR1 and CDR2: SQVTM, ANQGSEA. The CDR3 spells CSVDGGIGETQYF.

The V call is TRBV11-3, the J call TRBJ2-1; as DNA is missing, the TRBD1 call by TCRdb cannot be tested. Per germline, CDR1 SGHNT and CDR2 YENEEA. The CDR3 length is 14 residues. This CDR3 is CASSLEGAGNEQFF.

The V gene is TRBV5-1, the J gene TRBJ2-1. Germline V lookup: CDR1 SGHRS, CDR2 YFSETQ. This CDR3 is built from 16 residues. CDR3 protein: CASSSQSGRANNEQFF.

The chain employs TRBV30 and TRBJ2-1; the TCRdb D gene call, TRBD1, has no DNA to confirm it. Germline V gene sequence: CDR1 GTSNPN, CDR2 SVGIG (reference sequence). This CDR3 region has 15 residues. The CDR3 sequence is CAWSGGPGAYNEQFF.

The chain combines TRBV7-2 with TRBJ2-3; as DNA is missing, the TRBD1 call by TCRdb cannot be tested. The CDR3 totals 15 residues. The germline CDR1 and CDR2 sequences are SGHTA and FQGNSA. CDR3 loop: CASSFWREQGDTQYF.

CDR3 loop: CASSLGLTGETQYF. The chain couples TRBV7-9 to TRBJ2-5; TCRdb outputs TRBD2, but without DNA this stays unchecked. Germline assignment: CDR1 SEHNR and CDR2 FQNEAQ (reference sequence). This CDR3 is built from 14 residues.

V is TRBV10-3 and J is TRBJ1-1; TCRdb's D call of TRBD1 is untestable without DNA. The germline V gene has CDR1 ENHRY and CDR2 SYGVKD. The CDR3 totals 13 residues. The CDR3: CAIRGDRTAEAFF.

The chain links TRBV15 to TRBJ2-1. This CDR3 region has 17 residues. The germline CDR1 and CDR2 sequences are LNHNV and YYDKDF (reference sequence). CDR3 sequence reads: CATSRDLRLGAYNEQFF. The entire variable domain, with the rest obtained from reference TRBV15 and TRBJ2-1, is as follows: DAMVIQNPRYQVTQFGKPVTLSCSQTLNHNVMYWYQQKSSQAPKLLFHYYDKDFNNEADTPDNFQSRRPNTSFCFLDIRSPGLGDTAMYLCATSRDLRLGAYNEQFFGPGTRLTVL.

V gene TRBV6-2 or TRBV6-3 combines with J gene TRBJ2-1; TCRdb calls TRBD1, which cannot be checked without DNA. The germline V gene has CDR1 MNHEY and CDR2 SVGEGT. This CDR3 comprises 17 residues. CDR3 sequence reads: CASSYSTGRRLYNEQFF.

V gene TRBV29-1 combines with J gene TRBJ2-1; TCRdb reports TRBD2, a call that lacks DNA to check it against. From germline, CDR1 is SQVTM and CDR2 ANQGSEA. CDR3 length equals 13 residues. The CDR3 is CSGRTSGSGRQFF.

The J gene is TRBJ1-1, the V gene TRBV6-5; TCRdb names TRBD1, which stays unverified in the absence of DNA. Germline V gene data show CDR1 as MNHEY and CDR2 as SVGAGI. The CDR3 runs to 15 residues. The CDR3 sequence: CASSFRRGLNTEAFF.

The rearrangement joins TRBV2 to TRBJ2-4; TCRdb's assignment of TRBD1 cannot be checked, as there is no DNA. CDR1 is SNHLY, CDR2 FYNNEI, per germline. CDR3 length: 12 amino acids. The CDR3 reads CASYQVGDRSNF.

The rearrangement links TRBV11-3 to TRBJ1-2; the D gene TCRdb calls, TRBD1, cannot be checked with no DNA. The CDR3 is 16 amino acids. Per the germline V gene, CDR1 is SGHNT and CDR2 is YENEEA. CDR3 loop: CASSLEGRGGDYGYTF.

This chain links TRBV12-3 or TRBV12-4 with TRBJ1-4; the TRBD1 assignment by TCRdb is unverifiable without DNA. This CDR3 is built from 16 residues. The chain's CDR3 is CASSLAYRGVNEKLFF.

The chain couples TRBV6-5 to TRBJ1-1. Germline-derived CDR1 and CDR2 are MNHEY and SVGAGI. The CDR3 totals 14 residues. The CDR3 here is CASSYLGRDTEAFF.

This chain links TRBV7-2 with TRBJ2-2; TCRdb outputs TRBD1, but without DNA this stays unchecked. The length of the CDR3 is 14 residues. Per germline, CDR1 SGHTA and CDR2 FQGNSA. CDR3 protein: CASSSMVGAGELFF.

The V and J genes are TRBV15 and TRBJ2-7; TCRdb reports TRBD1, a call that lacks DNA to check it against. Germline V gene lookup returns CDR1 LNHNV and CDR2 YYDKDF (reference sequence). The CDR3 has 15 residues. This CDR3 reads CATSRGVQGFYEQYF.

The CDR3 here is CASSRTGGQGGSQFF. J is TRBJ2-1 and V is TRBV18; the TCRdb D gene call, TRBD1, has no DNA to confirm it. CDR3 length: 15 residues. The germline CDR1 and CDR2 sequences are KGHSH and LQKENI.

V usage is TRBV18 and J usage is TRBJ2-2; TCRdb selects TRBD2, and the lack of DNA leaves this call unchecked. Germline-derived CDR1 and CDR2 are KGHSH and LQKENI. The CDR3 has 16 residues. The CDR3 loop reads CASSRNRAGNTGELFF.